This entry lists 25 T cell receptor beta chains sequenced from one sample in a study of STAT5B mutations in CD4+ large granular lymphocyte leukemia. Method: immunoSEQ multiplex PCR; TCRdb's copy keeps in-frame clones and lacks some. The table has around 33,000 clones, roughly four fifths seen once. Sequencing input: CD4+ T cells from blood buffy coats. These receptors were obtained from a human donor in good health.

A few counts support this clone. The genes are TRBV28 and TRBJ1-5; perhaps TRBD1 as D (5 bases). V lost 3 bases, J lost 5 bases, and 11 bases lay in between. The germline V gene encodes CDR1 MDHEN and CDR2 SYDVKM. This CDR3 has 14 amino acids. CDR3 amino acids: CASSLGGRDQPQHF. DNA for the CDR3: TGTGCCAGCAGTTTGGGGGGGAGAGATCAGCCCCAGCATTTT.

The DNA of the CDR3 is TGTGCCAGCAGCCCAGCGAACAAAATCGGGGGCTACACCTTC. Protein product: CASSPANKIGGYTF. V usage is TRBV11-2 and J usage is TRBJ1-2; no clear D gene. V lost 5 bases to trimming and J lost 8 bases, with 18 bases between them. Per germline, CDR1 SGHAT and CDR2 FQNNGV. The CDR3 has 14 residues.

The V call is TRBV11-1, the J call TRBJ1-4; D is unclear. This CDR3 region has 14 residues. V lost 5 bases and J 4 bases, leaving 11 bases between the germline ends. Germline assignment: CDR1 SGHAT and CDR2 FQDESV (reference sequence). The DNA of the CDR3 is TGTGCCAGCAGCCAAGAGGCGAGTAATGAAAAACTGTTTTTT. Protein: CASSQEASNEKLFF.

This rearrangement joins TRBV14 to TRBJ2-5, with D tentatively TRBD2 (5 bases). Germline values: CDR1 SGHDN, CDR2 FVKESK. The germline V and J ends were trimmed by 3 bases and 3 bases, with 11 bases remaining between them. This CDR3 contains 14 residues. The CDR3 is CASSQTNTKETQYF. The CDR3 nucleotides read TGTGCCAGCAGCCAGACTAATACAAAAGAGACCCAGTACTTC.

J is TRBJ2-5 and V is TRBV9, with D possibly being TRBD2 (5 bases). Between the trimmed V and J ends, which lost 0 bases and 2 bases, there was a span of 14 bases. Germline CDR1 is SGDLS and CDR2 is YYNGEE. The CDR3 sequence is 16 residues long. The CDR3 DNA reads TGTGCCAGCAGCGTAGGAGCTAATCCGGGGCAAGAGACCCAGTACTTC. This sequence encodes CASSVGANPGQETQYF. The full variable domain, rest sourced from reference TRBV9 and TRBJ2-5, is DSGVTQTPKHLITATGQRVTLRCSPRSGDLSVYWYQQSLDQGLQFLIQYYNGEERAKGNILERFSAQQFPDLHSELNLSSLELGDSALYFCASSVGANPGQETQYFGPGTRLLVL.

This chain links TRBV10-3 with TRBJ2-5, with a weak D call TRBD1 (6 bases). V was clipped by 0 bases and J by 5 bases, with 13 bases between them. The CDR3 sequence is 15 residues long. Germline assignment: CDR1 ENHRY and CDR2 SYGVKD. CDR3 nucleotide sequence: TGTGCCATCAGTGAGTCGTACAGGGTGACGGAGACCCAGTACTTC. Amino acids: CAISESYRVTETQYF.

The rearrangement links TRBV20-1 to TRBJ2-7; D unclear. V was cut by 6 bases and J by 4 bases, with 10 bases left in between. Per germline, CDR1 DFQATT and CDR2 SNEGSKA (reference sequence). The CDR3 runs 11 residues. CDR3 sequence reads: CSAASEYEQYF. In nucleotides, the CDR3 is TGCAGTGCCGCATCAGAATACGAGCAGTACTTC.

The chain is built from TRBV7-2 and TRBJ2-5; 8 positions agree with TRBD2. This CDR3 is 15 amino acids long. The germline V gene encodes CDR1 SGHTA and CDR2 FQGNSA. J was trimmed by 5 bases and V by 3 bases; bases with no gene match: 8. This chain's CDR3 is CASSLWREAGETQYF. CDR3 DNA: TGTGCCAGCAGCTTGTGGCGGGAGGCTGGTGAGACCCAGTACTTC.

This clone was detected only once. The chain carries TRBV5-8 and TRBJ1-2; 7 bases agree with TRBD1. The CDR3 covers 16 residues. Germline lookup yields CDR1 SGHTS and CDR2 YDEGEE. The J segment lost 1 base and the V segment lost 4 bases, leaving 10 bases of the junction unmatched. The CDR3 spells CASSPYRDSGNYGYTF. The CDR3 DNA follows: TGTGCCAGCAGCCCCTACCGGGACAGTGGTAACTATGGCTACACCTTC. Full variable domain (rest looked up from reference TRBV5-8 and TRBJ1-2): EAGVTQSPTHLIKTRGQQATLRCSPISGHTSVYWYQQALGLGLQFLLWYDEGEERNRGNFPPRFSGRQFPNYSSELNVNALELEDSALYLCASSPYRDSGNYGYTFGSGTRLTVV.

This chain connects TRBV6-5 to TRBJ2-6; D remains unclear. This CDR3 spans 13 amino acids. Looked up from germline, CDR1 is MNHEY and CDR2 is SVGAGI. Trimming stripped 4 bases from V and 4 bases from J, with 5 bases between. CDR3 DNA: TGTGCCAGCAGTTTGGCCGGGGCCAACGTCCTGACTTTC. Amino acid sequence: CASSLAGANVLTF.

The CDR3 reads CASSLLQTKETQYF. CDR3 DNA sequence: TGTGCCAGCAGTTTACTCCAGACAAAAGAGACCCAGTACTTC. This chain joins TRBV28 and TRBJ2-5; D is uncertain. In germline, CDR1 is MDHEN, CDR2 SYDVKM. The CDR3 has 14 amino acids. V lost 2 bases and J 3 bases, leaving 10 bases between the germline ends.

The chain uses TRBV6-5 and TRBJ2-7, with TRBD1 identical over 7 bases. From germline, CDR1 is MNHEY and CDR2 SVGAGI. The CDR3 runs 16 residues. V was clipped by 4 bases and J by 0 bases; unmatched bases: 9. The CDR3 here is CASSWDQGVSSYEQYF. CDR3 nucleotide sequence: TGTGCCAGCAGTTGGGACCAGGGGGTGAGCTCCTACGAGCAGTACTTC.

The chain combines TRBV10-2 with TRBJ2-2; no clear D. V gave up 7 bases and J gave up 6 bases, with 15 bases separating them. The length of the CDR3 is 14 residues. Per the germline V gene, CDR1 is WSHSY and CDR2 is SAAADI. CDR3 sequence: CASNSVGVSGELFF. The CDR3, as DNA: TGCGCCAGCAATTCAGTTGGGGTTTCCGGGGAGCTGTTTTTT.

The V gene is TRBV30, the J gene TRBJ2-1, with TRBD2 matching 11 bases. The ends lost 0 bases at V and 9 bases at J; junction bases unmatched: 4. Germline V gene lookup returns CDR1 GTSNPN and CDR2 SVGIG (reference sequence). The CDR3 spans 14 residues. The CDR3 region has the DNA TGTGCCTGGAGTGTCCTCCTAGCGGGAGGTGAGCAGTTCTTC. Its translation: CAWSVLLAGGEQFF.

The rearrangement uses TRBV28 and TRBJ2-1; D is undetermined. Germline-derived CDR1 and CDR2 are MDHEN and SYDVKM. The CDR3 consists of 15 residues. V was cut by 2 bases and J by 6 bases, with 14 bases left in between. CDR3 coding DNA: TGTGCCAGCAGTTTAGGGGATCGACCCTCCAATGAGCAGTTCTTC. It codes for CASSLGDRPSNEQFF.

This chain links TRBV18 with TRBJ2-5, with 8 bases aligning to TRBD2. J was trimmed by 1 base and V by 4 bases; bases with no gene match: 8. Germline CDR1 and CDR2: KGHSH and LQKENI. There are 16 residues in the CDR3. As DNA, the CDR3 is TGTGCCAGCTCACAATCACTAGCGGAGTTCCAAGAGACCCAGTACTTC. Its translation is CASSQSLAEFQETQYF.

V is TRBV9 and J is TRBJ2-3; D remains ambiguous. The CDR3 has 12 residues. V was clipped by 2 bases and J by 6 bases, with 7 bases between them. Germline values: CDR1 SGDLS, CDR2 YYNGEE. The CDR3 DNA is TGTGCCAGCAGCGTTGACTTGGATACGCAGTATTTT. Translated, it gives CASSVDLDTQYF.

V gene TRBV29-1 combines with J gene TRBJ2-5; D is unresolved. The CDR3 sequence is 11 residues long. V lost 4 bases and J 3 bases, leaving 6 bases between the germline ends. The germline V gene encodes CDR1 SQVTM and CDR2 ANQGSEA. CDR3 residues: CSVALEETQYF. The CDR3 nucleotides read TGCAGCGTTGCGTTGGAAGAGACCCAGTACTTC.

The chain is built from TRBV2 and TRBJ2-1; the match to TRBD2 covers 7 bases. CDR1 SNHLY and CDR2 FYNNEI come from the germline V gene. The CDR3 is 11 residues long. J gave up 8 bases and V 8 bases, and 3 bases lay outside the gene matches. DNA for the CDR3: TGTGCCAGCGGTAGCGGGTATGAGCAGTTCTTC. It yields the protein CASGSGYEQFF.

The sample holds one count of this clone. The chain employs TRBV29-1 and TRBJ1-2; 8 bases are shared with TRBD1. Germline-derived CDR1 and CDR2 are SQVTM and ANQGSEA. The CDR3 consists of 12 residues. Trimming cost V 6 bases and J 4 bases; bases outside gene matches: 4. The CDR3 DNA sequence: TGCAGCGTGGCAGACAGGGGCTATGGCTACACCTTC. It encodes CSVADRGYGYTF.

CDR3: CASSLWGGNEQFF. The CDR3 DNA sequence: TGTGCCAGCAGTTTATGGGGGGGGAATGAGCAGTTCTTC. The chain employs TRBV27 and TRBJ2-1; TRBD2 matches at 7 bases. Germline CDR1 is MNHEY and CDR2 is SMNVEV (reference sequence). V shed 1 base, J shed 7 bases, and the junction held 1 base outside the gene matches. CDR3 size: 13 residues.

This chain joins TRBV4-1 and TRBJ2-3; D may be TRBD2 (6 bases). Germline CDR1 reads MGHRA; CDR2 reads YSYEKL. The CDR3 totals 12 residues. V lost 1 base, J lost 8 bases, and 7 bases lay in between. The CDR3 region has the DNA TGCGCCAGCAGCCAAGCGGGAGTTACGCAGTATTTT. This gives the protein CASSQAGVTQYF.

For the CDR3, the DNA is TGTGCCAGCAGTGCGGGGGGACAGGCTCTCTCTGGGGCCAACGTCCTGACTTTC. It yields the protein CASSAGGQALSGANVLTF. The V call is TRBV9, the J call TRBJ2-6; D may match TRBD1 or TRBD2 (8 bases each). Germline V gene sequence: CDR1 SGDLS, CDR2 YYNGEE. The V end lost 5 bases, the J end lost 0 bases, and 18 bases lay between the germline ends. The CDR3 has 18 residues.

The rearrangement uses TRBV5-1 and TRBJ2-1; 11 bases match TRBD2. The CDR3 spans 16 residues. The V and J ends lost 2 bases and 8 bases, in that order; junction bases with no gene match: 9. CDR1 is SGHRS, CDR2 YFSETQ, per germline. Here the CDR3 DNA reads TGCGCCAGCAGCTTCGGGACTAGCGGCCAGACGGATGAGCAGTTCTTC. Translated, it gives CASSFGTSGQTDEQFF.

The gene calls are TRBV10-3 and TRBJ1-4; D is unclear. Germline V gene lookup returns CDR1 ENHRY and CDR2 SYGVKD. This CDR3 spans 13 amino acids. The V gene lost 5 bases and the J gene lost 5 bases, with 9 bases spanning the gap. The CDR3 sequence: CAISRTRNEKLFF. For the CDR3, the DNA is TGTGCCATCAGTAGAACAAGAAATGAAAAACTGTTTTTT.